The 5 T cell receptor beta chains below were found in one sample sequenced in a study of sequential checkpoint blockade in melanoma. Clones were read by immunoSEQ multiplex PCR, and TCRdb kept only the in-frame ones, dropping some. The data hold some 22,000 clones, with about four fifths observed a single time. Described treatment: randomized to nivolumab then ipilimumab (arm A) or the reverse (arm B). The input for sequencing was CD8+ T cells sorted from blood (inferred from file names), taken from a patient given nivolumab and ipilimumab in sequence. The receptors come from a human donor with melanoma.

This chain links TRBV13 with TRBJ2-7; D might be TRBD1 (5 bases). Germline CDR1 PRHDT, CDR2 FYEKMQ (reference sequence). Trimming took off 5 bases at V and 3 bases at J, with 17 bases between the two ends. This CDR3 contains 15 residues. Here the CDR3 DNA reads TGTGCCAGCAGCCCGAAGGGCACAGGCTTCTACGAGCAGTACTTC. It specifies CASSPKGTGFYEQYF.

Here the CDR3 reads CASSQDLRSGGRYEQYF. CDR3 nucleotide sequence: TGCGCCAGCAGCCAAGATCTCCGGTCCGGGGGTCGCTACGAGCAGTACTTC. The chain recombines TRBV4-3 with TRBJ2-7; D might be TRBD2 (6 bases). The germline V gene encodes CDR1 LGHNA and CDR2 YSLEER. The CDR3 length is 17 residues. The V gene lost 0 bases and the J gene lost 3 bases, with 18 bases spanning the gap.

V gene TRBV4-2 combines with J gene TRBJ1-1, with 7 bases matching TRBD1. V lost 0 bases to trimming and J lost 5 bases; unmatched junction nucleotides: 12. The CDR3 sequence is 17 residues long. Per the germline V gene, CDR1 is LGHNA and CDR2 is YNFKEQ. The CDR3 coding sequence is TGTGCCAGCAGCCAAGAATGCGCGCAGGGGGATAGGACTGAAGCTTTCTTT. Translating it yields CASSQECAQGDRTEAFF.

This sequence joins TRBV7-6 and TRBJ2-7; TRBD2 matches at 9 bases. This CDR3 is 17 amino acids long. With V trimmed by 1 base and J by 5 bases, 12 bases remained unmatched. Germline lookup yields CDR1 SGHVS and CDR2 FNYEAQ. The CDR3 DNA is TGTGCCAGCAGCTTAGACGTGGGCGGGAGGGCAGACCACGAGCAGTACTTC. This translates into CASSLDVGGRADHEQYF. Full variable domain (missing parts from reference TRBV7-6 and TRBJ2-7): GAGVSQSPRYKVTKRGQDVALRCDPISGHVSLYWYRQALGQGPEFLTYFNYEAQQDKSGLPNDRFSAERPEGSISTLTIQRTEQRDSAMYRCASSLDVGGRADHEQYFGPGTRLTVT.

J is TRBJ1-3 and V is TRBV9; 7 nucleotides line up with TRBD1. The junction had 19 bases not matched to a gene; V was cut back by 1 base and J by 0 bases. The germline V gene encodes CDR1 SGDLS and CDR2 YYNGEE. The CDR3 sequence is 21 residues long. CDR3 in amino acids: CASSVRVNRDRHSFSGNTIYF. CDR3 DNA sequence: TGTGCCAGCAGCGTAAGAGTCAACCGGGACAGACATTCCTTCTCTGGAAACACCATATATTTT.